This T cell receptor beta chain was profiled in a study of T-cell reconstitution after alpha-beta-depleted transplantation in children. The library targeted TCRbeta and was prepared with unique molecular identifiers. MiXCR, run by TCRdb on the PCR reads, gives a single entry per CDR3 protein. The sample lists about 980,000 distinct CDR3 sequences; about 31% were seen once. In this sample, this clonotype turned up a few times. The CDR3 has 12 amino acids. Germline loops: CDR1 MDHEN, CDR2 SYDVKM. With 7 bases removed from V and 5 bases from J, the gap between germline ends came to 11 bases. V gene TRBV28 combines with J gene TRBJ1-1; a weak D match, TRBD1 (5 bases). This sample comprised PBMCs, mostly from graft donor cells, obtained 360 days after TCRalphabeta/CD19-depleted stem cell transplant. This TCR came from a boy under two years old who had a stem cell transplant for SCID, so the T cells may come from the graft donor. CDR3 loop: CASNKGWTEAFF. CDR3 nucleotide sequence: TGTGCCAGCAACAAGGGGTGGACTGAAGCTTTCTTT.